The rows below give T cell receptor beta chains drawn from one sample of a study. TCRdb reprocessed the RT-PCR reads via MiXCR and lists one record per CDR3 protein. Of around 700,000 distinct CDR3 sequences in the sample, approximately 14% are singletons; the top ten hold 3.6%. The sample comprised memory CD4+ T cells from blood. Every receptor here comes from a female donor in good health, serving as a healthy control. Each CDR3 is given with its conserved first and last residue. The order of the fields is V gene, D gene, CDR3 length, clone size, CDR3 protein. The D gene is left open where the match is weak. Clone size, where shown, is once, few, many, or a class for clones that have expanded.

TRBV20-1 | TRBD1 | 14 | NA | CSAMDRAIGDGYTF
TRBV20-1 | NA | 13 | few | CSALRGLGNTIYF
TRBV24-1 | NA | 12 | NA | CATSDYGDGYTF
TRBV3-1 | NA | 11 | few | CASSQSEQQFF
TRBV10-3 | NA | 15 | NA | CAITERNEGYNEQFF
TRBV14 | TRBD1 | 15 | NA | CASSQVPGGSYEQYF
TRBV9 | NA | 15 | few | CASSVSAQTTDTQYF
TRBV11-2 | NA | 15 | few | CASSLVIQGRYEQFF
TRBV5-1 | NA | 11 | NA | CASAIKETQYF
TRBV28 | NA | 15 | NA | CATRAVRGRDTEAFF
TRBV5-1 | TRBD1 | 14 | many | CASSVTGGNQPQHF
TRBV6-5 | NA | 15 | few | CASSYDQGGNSPLHF
TRBV6-1 | NA | 15 | NA | CASSEARGDWTEAFF
TRBV7-2 | TRBD2 | 16 | NA | CASRLKAGGYTDTQYF
TRBV7-2 | NA | 15 | many | CASSLIASGGNTIYF
TRBV28 | NA | 16 | few | CASSSPRTVTSYEQYF
TRBV5-1 | TRBD1 | 15 | NA | CASSRRTGLNEKLFF
TRBV7-2 | TRBD2 | 16 | few | CASSLPAGGFSYEQYF
TRBV6-5 | NA | 13 | many | CASVDRSAYEQYF
TRBV4-2 | TRBD2 | 14 | many | CASSQDGLDNEQFF
TRBV7-2 | NA | 14 | many | CASSLQGLYNEQFF
TRBV7-2 | NA | 17 | NA | CASSLATGVGAYNEQFF